The TCR beta chain under discussion was sequenced for a study of OX40 agonist ivuxolimab in advanced cancers. Study-level background: The patients received ivuxolimab by intravenous route every 2 weeks at 0.01 to 10 mg/kg. A diagnosis of hepatocellular carcinoma, melanoma, renal cell or head and neck cancer was present in dose-escalation patients. Anti-PD-1, anti-PD-L1 or anti-CTLA-4 therapy given earlier was allowed, and roughly 40% had some.

Produced via immunoSEQ multiplex PCR; TCRdb's table is partial and in-frame only. The table lists fewer than 85,000 clones, roughly 86% of them singletons. Study-wide results and limits: The specificity for antigen of the expanded peripheral T cells was not determined.

The CDR3 loop spans 18 amino acids. Germline assignment: CDR1 LGHNA and CDR2 YNFKEQ. Deletions cut 0 bases from V and 1 base from J, with 15 bases between. Worth noting for this clone: What it binds is not known.

The chain joins TRBV4-2 to TRBJ2-2, with a possible D match to TRBD2 (6 bases). Sequenced material: CD4+ or CD8+ T cells sorted from blood, taken in a trial of the OX40 agonist ivuxolimab. This clonotype originated in an adult with an advanced solid tumor such as melanoma, head and neck, liver or kidney cancer. The CDR3 coding sequence is TGTGCCAGCAGCCAAGATCTTGTAGGAGGGAAGAACACCGGGGAGCTGTTTTTT. Its translation: CASSQDLVGGKNTGELFF.